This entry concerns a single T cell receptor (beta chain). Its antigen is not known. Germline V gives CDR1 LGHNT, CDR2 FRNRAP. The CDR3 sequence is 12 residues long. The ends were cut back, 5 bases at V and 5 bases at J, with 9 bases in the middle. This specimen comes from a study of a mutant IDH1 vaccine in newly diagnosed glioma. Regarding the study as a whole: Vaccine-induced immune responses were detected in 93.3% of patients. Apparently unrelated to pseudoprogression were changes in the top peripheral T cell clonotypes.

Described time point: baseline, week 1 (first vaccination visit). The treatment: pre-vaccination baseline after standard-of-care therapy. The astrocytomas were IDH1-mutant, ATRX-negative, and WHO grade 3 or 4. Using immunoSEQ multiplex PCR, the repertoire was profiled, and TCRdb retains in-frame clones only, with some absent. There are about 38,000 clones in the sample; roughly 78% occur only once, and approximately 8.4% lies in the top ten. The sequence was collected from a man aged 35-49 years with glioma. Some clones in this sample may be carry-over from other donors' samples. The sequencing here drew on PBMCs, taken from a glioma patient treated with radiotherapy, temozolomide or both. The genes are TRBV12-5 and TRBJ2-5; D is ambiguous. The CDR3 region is CASGKGMETQYF. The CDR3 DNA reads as TGTGCTAGTGGTAAAGGGATGGAGACCCAGTACTTC.